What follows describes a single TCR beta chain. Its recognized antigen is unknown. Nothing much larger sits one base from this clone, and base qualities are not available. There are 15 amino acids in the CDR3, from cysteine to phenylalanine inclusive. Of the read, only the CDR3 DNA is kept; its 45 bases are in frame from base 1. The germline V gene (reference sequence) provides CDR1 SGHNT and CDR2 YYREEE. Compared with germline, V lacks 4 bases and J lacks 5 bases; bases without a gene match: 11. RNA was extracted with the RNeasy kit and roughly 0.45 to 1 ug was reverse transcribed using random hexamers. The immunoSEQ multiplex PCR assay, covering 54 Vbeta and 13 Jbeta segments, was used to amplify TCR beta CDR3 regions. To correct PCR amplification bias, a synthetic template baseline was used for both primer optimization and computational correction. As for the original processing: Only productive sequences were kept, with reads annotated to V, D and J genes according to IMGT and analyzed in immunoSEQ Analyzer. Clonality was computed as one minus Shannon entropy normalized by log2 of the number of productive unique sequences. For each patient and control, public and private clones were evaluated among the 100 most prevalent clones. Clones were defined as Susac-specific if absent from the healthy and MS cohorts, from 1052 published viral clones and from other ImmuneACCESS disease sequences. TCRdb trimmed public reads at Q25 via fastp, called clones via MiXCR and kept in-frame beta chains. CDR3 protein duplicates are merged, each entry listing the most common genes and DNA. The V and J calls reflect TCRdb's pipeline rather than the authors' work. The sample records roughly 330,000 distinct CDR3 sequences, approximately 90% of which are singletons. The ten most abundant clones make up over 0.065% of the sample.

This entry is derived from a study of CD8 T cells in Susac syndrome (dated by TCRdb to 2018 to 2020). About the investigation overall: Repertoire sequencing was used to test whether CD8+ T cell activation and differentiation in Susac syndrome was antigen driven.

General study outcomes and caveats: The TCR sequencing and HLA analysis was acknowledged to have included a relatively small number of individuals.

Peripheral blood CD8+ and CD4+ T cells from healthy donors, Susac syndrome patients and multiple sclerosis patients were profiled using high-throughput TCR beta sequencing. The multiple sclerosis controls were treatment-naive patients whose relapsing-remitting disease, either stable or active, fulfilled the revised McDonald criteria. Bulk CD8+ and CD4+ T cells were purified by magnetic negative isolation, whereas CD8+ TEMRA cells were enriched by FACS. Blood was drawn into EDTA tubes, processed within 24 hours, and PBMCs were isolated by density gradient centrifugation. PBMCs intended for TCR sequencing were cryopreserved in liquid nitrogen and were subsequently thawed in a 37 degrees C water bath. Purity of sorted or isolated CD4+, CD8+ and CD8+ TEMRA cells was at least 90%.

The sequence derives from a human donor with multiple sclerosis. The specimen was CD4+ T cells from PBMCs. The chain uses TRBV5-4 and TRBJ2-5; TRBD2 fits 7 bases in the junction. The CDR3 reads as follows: CASSEGLDGRETQYF. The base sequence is TGTGCCAGCAGCGAAGGACTAGATGGGAGGGAGACCCAGTACTTC.